These 18 T cell receptor beta chains were sequenced from one sample in a study of blood T cells in healthy people across ages. Through a sample-barcoded 5' primer and a J-beta primer mix, a second PCR was run for roughly 7 to 11 cycles. TCRdb redid the calling of the 5' RACE reads with MiXCR, one entry per CDR3 protein. The sample lists over 500,000 distinct CDR3 sequences, more than 45% occurring once. Input material: blood. Receptors were obtained from a woman older than 75 in good health.

About this clonotype: A single base separates this from a much larger clone, so it may be a read error. The CDR3 coding sequence is TGCGCCAGCAGCTTGGGGGCACGGGCGTCGAGCTCCTACGAGCAGTACTTC. Encoded protein: CASSLGARASSSYEQYF. This chain joins TRBV5-1 and TRBJ2-7; no definite D call. In germline, CDR1 is SGHRS, CDR2 YFSETQ. Trimming removed 0 bases at V and 0 bases at J, with 16 bases between. The CDR3 totals 17 residues.

The chain recombines TRBV27 with TRBJ1-2, with 8 bases aligning to TRBD1. J was trimmed by 7 bases and V by 5 bases; bases with no gene match: 12. The CDR3 has 15 residues. Germline V gene lookup returns CDR1 MNHEY and CDR2 SMNVEV (reference sequence). This CDR3 is CASSPRTGLTAGYTF. CDR3 sequence (DNA): TGTGCCAGCAGTCCGCGGACAGGGTTGACGGCTGGCTACACCTTC.

The rearrangement uses TRBV7-3 and TRBJ2-1; TRBD1 is a possible D gene (6 bases). The V and J ends lost 4 bases and 5 bases respectively, with 15 bases between them. The CDR3 spans 15 residues. CDR1 is SGHTA, CDR2 FQGTGA, per germline. The CDR3 DNA is TGTGCCAGCAGCTCATCTTGGGGGCTCAACAATGAGCAGTTCTTC. This codes for CASSSSWGLNNEQFF.

The V and J genes are TRBV18 and TRBJ1-4; 9 nucleotides line up with TRBD1. The CDR3 has 14 amino acids. The germline CDR1 and CDR2 sequences are KGHSH and LQKENI. The J segment lost 7 bases and the V segment lost 5 bases, leaving 5 bases of the junction unmatched. The CDR3 sequence: CASSEGQGSEKLFF. The CDR3 nucleotides read TGTGCCAGCTCAGAGGGACAGGGATCTGAAAAACTGTTTTTT.

As concerns this clonotype: A read error may explain this, as a much larger clone is one base away. J is TRBJ2-4 and V is TRBV5-1; tentative D call: TRBD2 (6 bases). The V end lost 7 bases, the J end lost 13 bases, and 15 bases lay between the germline ends. The length of the CDR3 is 11 residues. Germline assignment: CDR1 SGHRS and CDR2 YFSETQ. Here the CDR3 DNA reads TGCGCCAGCGGGACTTACTACGACCAGTACTTC. Residues: CASGTYYDQYF.

The sample holds a few counts of this clonotype. CDR3 sequence: CAWSTAEPLHF. For the CDR3, the DNA is TGTGCCTGGAGTACGGCGGAGCCCCTCCACTTT. The V gene is TRBV30, the J gene TRBJ1-6, with D uncertain. The germline gives CDR1 GTSNPN, CDR2 SVGIG (reference sequence). V lost 2 bases to trimming and J lost 13 bases, with 9 bases between them. This CDR3 region has 11 residues.

This clonotype was detected many times. The J gene is TRBJ2-1, the V gene TRBV7-2; D tentatively reads TRBD1 or TRBD2 (6 bases each). Trimming took 2 bases from V and 0 from J, leaving 11 bases between them. The CDR3 runs 16 residues. Germline assignment: CDR1 SGHTA and CDR2 FQGNSA. CDR3 sequence: CASSLSGAHSYNEQFF. CDR3 DNA: TGTGCCAGCAGCTTATCGGGGGCTCACTCCTACAATGAGCAGTTCTTC.

This clonotype came up many times. The chain uses TRBV5-1 and TRBJ2-3; D is unclear. Germline V gene lookup returns CDR1 SGHRS and CDR2 YFSETQ. This CDR3 is built from 12 residues. V shed 4 bases and J shed 6 bases, with 9 bases lying between them. The CDR3 sequence: CASSRQTDTQYF. CDR3 DNA sequence: TGCGCCAGCAGCCGTCAGACTGATACGCAGTATTTT.

The rearrangement links TRBV27 to TRBJ1-2; D uncertain. Germline V CDR1 and CDR2: MNHEY, SMNVEV (reference sequence). The CDR3 covers 12 residues. Trimming stripped 5 bases from V and 6 bases from J, with 10 bases between. The CDR3 nucleotides read TGTGCCAGCAGTCCCCACGGGGATGGCTACACCTTC. It is translated as CASSPHGDGYTF.

Many counts were recorded for this clonotype. This rearrangement joins TRBV28 to TRBJ1-1; D is possibly TRBD1 (5 bases). Germline CDR1 MDHEN, CDR2 SYDVKM. The germline V and J ends were trimmed by 1 base and 5 bases, with 14 bases remaining between them. CDR3 length: 15 amino acids. As DNA, the CDR3 is TGTGCCAGCAGTTTATCTCCACTTCAGGGAACTGAAGCTTTCTTT. Encoded protein: CASSLSPLQGTEAFF.

Worth noting for this clonotype: Being one base from a much bigger clone, this may be a read error. The J gene is TRBJ2-1, the V gene TRBV15, with D uncertain. The V and J ends lost 3 bases and 4 bases respectively, with 10 bases between them. The germline V gene encodes CDR1 LNHNV and CDR2 YYDKDF (reference sequence). The CDR3 is 14 amino acids. Written as DNA, the CDR3 is TGTGCCACCAGCAGTCGCGGATCATACAATGAGCAGTTCTTC. This sequence encodes CATSSRGSYNEQFF.

This clonotype was observed many times. This chain connects TRBV6-6 to TRBJ1-1; D ambiguous. V was clipped by 7 bases and J by 6 bases, with 15 bases between them. The CDR3 sequence is 13 residues long. Germline V lookup: CDR1 MNHNY, CDR2 SVGAGI (reference sequence). The CDR3 protein is CASTTPGGAEAFF. The CDR3 DNA reads TGTGCCAGCACCACCCCTGGAGGTGCTGAAGCTTTCTTT.

In its sample, this clonotype was seen a few times. The chain carries TRBV6-6 and TRBJ2-5; TRBD2 agrees at 8 bases. CDR1 and CDR2 from the germline V gene are MNHNY and SVGAGI (reference sequence). The CDR3 has 13 residues. The trim removed 2 bases at V and 9 bases at J, leaving 5 bases unmatched. CDR3 DNA: TGTGCCAGCAGTTACCAGCGGGAGAGGGCCCAGTACTTC. It codes for CASSYQRERAQYF.

The CDR3 nucleotides are TGTGCCAGCAGTCGGACCGTCCGTATGGATGGCTACACCTTC. As protein: CASSRTVRMDGYTF. The rearrangement uses TRBV12-3 or TRBV12-4 and TRBJ1-2; no definite D call. Trimming removed 5 bases at V and 6 bases at J, with 16 bases between. The CDR3 has 14 residues.

The chain links TRBV12-3 or TRBV12-4 to TRBJ1-1, with unresolved D. This CDR3 has 13 residues. V was clipped by 5 bases and J by 0 bases, with 7 bases between them. Here the CDR3 reads CASSVKMNTEAFF. The CDR3 DNA follows: TGTGCCAGCAGTGTGAAAATGAACACTGAAGCTTTCTTT.

The CDR3 DNA reads as TGCAGCGTCGGTAGGTGGACTGAAGCTTTCTTT. Translation gives CSVGRWTEAFF. This rearrangement joins TRBV29-1 to TRBJ1-1; D unclear. Germline V CDR1 and CDR2: SQVTM, ANQGSEA. Trimming removed 6 bases at V and 5 bases at J, with 10 bases between. The CDR3 is made up of 11 amino acids.

The CDR3 is CASSPGTGGRGSYNEQYF. The CDR3 DNA reads as TGTGCCAGCTCACCCGGGACAGGGGGCCGGGGCTCCTACAATGAGCAGTACTTC. The V and J genes are TRBV18 and TRBJ2-1, with 12 positions matching TRBD1. The closer fit of TRBJ2-7 to the DNA end suggests the J call may be wrong. Germline loops: CDR1 KGHSH, CDR2 LQKENI. The CDR3 extends over 18 amino acids.

Details on this clonotype: A much bigger clone sits one base away, suggesting this may be a read error. CDR3 in amino acids: CASSRARTGVGNEQYF. The CDR3 DNA is TGTGCCAGCAGCCGTGCCCGGACAGGGGTGGGGAATGAGCAGTACTTC. The chain links TRBV6-5 to TRBJ2-1, with 9 bases that match TRBD1. The J call may be mistaken, given a closer DNA end match to TRBJ2-7. This CDR3 is built from 16 residues. Germline loops: CDR1 MNHEY, CDR2 SVGAGI.